Following are 5 T cell receptor beta chains from one sample sequenced in a study of T cells in Graves' hyperthyroidism and ophthalmopathy. RNA transcripts were the template for amplifying TCR beta CDR3 regions. TCR CDR3 regions were first amplified by RT-PCR with HTBI primers. MiXCR was run by TCRdb on the multiplex PCR reads, yielding one entry per CDR3 protein. Of about 290,000 distinct CDR3 sequences listed, around 16% are singletons. Sequenced material: blood. The receptors here all came from a man between 25 and 39 years old with Graves' hyperthyroidism.

The table lists this clonotype with many counts. This chain links TRBV11-2 with TRBJ2-2, with D possibly TRBD2 on 6 matching bases. Trimming shortened V by 2 bases and J by 4 bases, and 8 bases separated the two germline ends. Germline values: CDR1 SGHAT, CDR2 FQNNGV. The CDR3 extends over 14 amino acids. CDR3 sequence: CASSLLASTGELFF. CDR3 DNA sequence: TGTGCCAGCAGCTTACTAGCGTCCACCGGGGAGCTGTTTTTT.

This clonotype was found many times. The chain carries TRBV5-6 and TRBJ2-7; possible D gene TRBD2, 7 bases. Trimming removed 4 bases from V and 2 bases from J, with 16 bases in between. Looked up from germline, CDR1 is SGHDT and CDR2 is YYEEEE. The CDR3 totals 15 residues. The CDR3, as DNA: TGTGCCAGCAGCCTGGGGGCTAGCGGTGCCTACGAGCAGTACTTC. As protein: CASSLGASGAYEQYF.

This clonotype showed up many times. This chain links TRBV7-2 with TRBJ2-5, with D unresolved. The V end was cut by 2 bases, the J end by 4 bases, with 8 bases between. Germline V lookup: CDR1 SGHTA, CDR2 FQGNSA. CDR3 size: 13 residues. CDR3 sequence: CASSLSVAETQYF. The CDR3 DNA reads as TGTGCCAGCAGCTTATCCGTGGCAGAGACCCAGTACTTC.

The chain uses TRBV7-9 and TRBJ2-7; no clear D gene. CDR1 and CDR2 from the germline V gene are SEHNR and FQNEAQ (reference sequence). The CDR3 has 11 residues. The V end was cut by 8 bases, the J end by 5 bases, with 10 bases between. The CDR3 sequence is CASRRENEQYF. CDR3 sequence (DNA): TGTGCCAGCCGCCGCGAGAACGAGCAGTACTTC.

A few counts support this clonotype. The gene calls are TRBV24-1 and TRBJ1-6; D ambiguous. V dropped 0 bases and J dropped 0 bases, with 17 bases sitting between them. In germline, CDR1 is KGHDR, CDR2 SFDVKD. The CDR3 runs to 20 residues. The CDR3 is CATSDLRPNNGISYNSPLHF. In nucleotides, the CDR3 is TGTGCCACCAGTGATTTGAGGCCGAACAACGGGATCTCCTATAATTCACCCCTCCACTTT.